The clone carrying this TCR beta chain appeared many times. Its specificity is unknown. These data belong to a study of naive and memory T cell subsets. Broader study findings: A few larger clonotypes appeared in naive repertoires, especially CD8, possibly memory cells re-expressing CD45RA.

V trimming: 6 bases; J trimming: 7 bases; junction bases outside the gene matches: 14. This CDR3 has 15 residues. The beta constant-region primer was an equimolar mix of two oligonucleotides covering TRBC1 and TRBC2. Nested alpha and beta constant-region primers with the SP2 primer drove four PCR rounds on ligated cDNA. One entry per CDR3 protein results from TCRdb running MiXCR on the UMI-ligation and nested PCR reads. In the table there are over 100,000 distinct CDR3 sequences, more than 14% of which are singletons. V gene TRBV12-3 or TRBV12-4 combines with J gene TRBJ2-5, with 7 bases fitting TRBD1. Sequencing was carried out using naive CD8+ T cells from blood. This TCR derives from a human donor in good health. CDR3 in DNA: TGTGCCAGCAGCCAAAAGGGGGCGGCGGTCGGGACCCAGTACTTC. Amino acids: CASSQKGAAVGTQYF.